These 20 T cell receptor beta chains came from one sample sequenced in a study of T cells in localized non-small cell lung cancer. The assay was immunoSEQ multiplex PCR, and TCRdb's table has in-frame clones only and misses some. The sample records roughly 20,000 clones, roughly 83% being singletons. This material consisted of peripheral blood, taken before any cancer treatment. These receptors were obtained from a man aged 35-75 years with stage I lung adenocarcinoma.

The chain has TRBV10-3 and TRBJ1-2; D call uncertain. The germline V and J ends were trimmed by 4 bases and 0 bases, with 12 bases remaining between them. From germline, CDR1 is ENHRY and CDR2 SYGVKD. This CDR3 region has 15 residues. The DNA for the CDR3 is TGTGCCATCAGTGCACAGTCGCGCGCTAACTATGGCTACACCTTC. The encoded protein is CAISAQSRANYGYTF.

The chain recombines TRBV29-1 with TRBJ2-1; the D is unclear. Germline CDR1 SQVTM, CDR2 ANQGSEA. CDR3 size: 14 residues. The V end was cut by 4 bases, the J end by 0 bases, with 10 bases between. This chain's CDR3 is CSVVEVGSYNEQFF. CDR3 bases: TGCAGCGTTGTAGAGGTCGGCTCCTACAATGAGCAGTTCTTC.

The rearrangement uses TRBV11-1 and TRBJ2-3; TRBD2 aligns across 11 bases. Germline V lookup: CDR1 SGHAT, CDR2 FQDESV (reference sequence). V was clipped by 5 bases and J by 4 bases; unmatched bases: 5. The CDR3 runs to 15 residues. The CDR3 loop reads CASSLLAGASDTQYF. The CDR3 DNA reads TGTGCCAGCAGCCTACTAGCGGGAGCTTCAGATACGCAGTATTTT.

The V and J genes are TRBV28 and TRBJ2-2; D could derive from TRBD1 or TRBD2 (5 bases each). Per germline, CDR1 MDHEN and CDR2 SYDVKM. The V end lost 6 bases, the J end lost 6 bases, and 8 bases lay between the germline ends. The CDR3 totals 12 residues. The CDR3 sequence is CASRRGAGELFF. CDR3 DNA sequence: TGTGCCAGCAGACGGGGCGCCGGGGAGCTGTTTTTT.

CDR3 sequence (DNA): TGTGCCAGCAGCTCGTCCCGGGACAGGGGGCTGTACGAGCAGTACTTC. This sequence encodes CASSSSRDRGLYEQYF. The chain couples TRBV27 to TRBJ2-7, with 12 bases lining up with TRBD1. Germline V gene lookup returns CDR1 MNHEY and CDR2 SMNVEV (reference sequence). The CDR3 loop spans 16 amino acids. With 6 bases clipped from V and 4 bases from J, the junction kept 10 bases outside the gene matches.

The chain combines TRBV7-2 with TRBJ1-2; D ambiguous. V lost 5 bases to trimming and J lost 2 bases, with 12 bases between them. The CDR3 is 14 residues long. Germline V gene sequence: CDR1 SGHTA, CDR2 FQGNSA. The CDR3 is CASSLFRGNYGYTF. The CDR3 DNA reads TGTGCCAGCAGCCTGTTCCGGGGAAACTATGGCTACACCTTC.

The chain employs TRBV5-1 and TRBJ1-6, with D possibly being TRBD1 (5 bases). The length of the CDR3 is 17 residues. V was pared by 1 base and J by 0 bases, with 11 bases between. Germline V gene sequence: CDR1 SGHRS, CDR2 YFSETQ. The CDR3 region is CASSLWGESSYNSPLHF. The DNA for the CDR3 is TGCGCCAGCAGCTTGTGGGGGGAAAGCTCCTATAATTCACCCCTCCACTTT.

The CDR3 loop reads CASSLNGRGGGANTGELFF. CDR3 DNA: TGTGCCAGCAGCTTAAATGGACGCGGGGGTGGCGCGAACACCGGGGAGCTGTTTTTT. The chain uses TRBV7-3 and TRBJ2-2; 7 bases are shared with TRBD2. J was trimmed by 0 bases and V by 1 base; bases with no gene match: 11. CDR3 length equals 19 residues. From germline, CDR1 is SGHTA and CDR2 FQGTGA.

CDR3 DNA: TGTGCCAGCAGCCTCCGGCAGGTGCAAGAGACCCAGTACTTC. Its translation: CASSLRQVQETQYF. This chain connects TRBV14 to TRBJ2-5; D remains ambiguous. Germline-derived CDR1 and CDR2 are SGHDN and FVKESK. The CDR3 length is 14 residues. Trimming removed 4 bases at V and 2 bases at J, with 11 bases between.

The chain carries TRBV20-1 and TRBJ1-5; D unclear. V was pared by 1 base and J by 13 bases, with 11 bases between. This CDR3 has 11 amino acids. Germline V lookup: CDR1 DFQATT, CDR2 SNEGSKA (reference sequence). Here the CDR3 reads CSARAPGYQHF. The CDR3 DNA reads TGCAGTGCTAGAGCCCCGGGATATCAGCATTTT.

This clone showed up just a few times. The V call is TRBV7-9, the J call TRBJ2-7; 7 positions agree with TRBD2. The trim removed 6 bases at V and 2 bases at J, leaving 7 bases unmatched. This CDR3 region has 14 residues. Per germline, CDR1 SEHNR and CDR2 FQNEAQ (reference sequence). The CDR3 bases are TGTGCCAGCAGTCAGCGGGATAATCCCTACGAGCAGTACTTC. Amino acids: CASSQRDNPYEQYF.

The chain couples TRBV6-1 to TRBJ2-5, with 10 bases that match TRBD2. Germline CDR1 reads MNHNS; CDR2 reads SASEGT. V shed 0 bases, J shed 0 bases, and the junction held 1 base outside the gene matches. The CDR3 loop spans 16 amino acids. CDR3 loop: CASSEALAGYQETQYF. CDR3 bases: TGTGCCAGCAGTGAAGCACTAGCGGGGTACCAAGAGACCCAGTACTTC.

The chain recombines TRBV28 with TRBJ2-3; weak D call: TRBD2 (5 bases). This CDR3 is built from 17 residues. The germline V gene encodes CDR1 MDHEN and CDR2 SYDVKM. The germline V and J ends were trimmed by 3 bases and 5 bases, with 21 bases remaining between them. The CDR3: CASSLRKASRLQDTQYF. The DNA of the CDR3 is TGTGCCAGCAGTTTGAGGAAGGCTAGCCGCCTGCAAGATACGCAGTATTTT.

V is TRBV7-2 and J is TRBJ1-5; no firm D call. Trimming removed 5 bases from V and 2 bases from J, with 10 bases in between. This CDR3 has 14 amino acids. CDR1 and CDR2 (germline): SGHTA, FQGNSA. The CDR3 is CASSAWEGNQPQHF. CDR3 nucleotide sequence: TGTGCCAGCAGCGCGTGGGAGGGCAATCAGCCCCAGCATTTT.

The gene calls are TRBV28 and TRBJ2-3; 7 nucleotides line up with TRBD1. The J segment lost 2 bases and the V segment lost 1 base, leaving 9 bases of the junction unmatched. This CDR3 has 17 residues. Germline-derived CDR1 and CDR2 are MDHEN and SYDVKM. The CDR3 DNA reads TGTGCCAGCAGTTTATCTCCCGACAGGGCCCTCACAGATACGCAGTATTTT. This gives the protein CASSLSPDRALTDTQYF.

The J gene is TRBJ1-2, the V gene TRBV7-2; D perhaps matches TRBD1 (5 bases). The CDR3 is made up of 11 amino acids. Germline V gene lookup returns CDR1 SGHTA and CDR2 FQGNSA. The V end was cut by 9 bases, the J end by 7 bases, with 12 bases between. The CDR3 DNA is TGTGCCAGTTTTGCAGGGTTTGGCTACACCTTC. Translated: CASFAGFGYTF.

Here the CDR3 DNA reads TGTGCCTGGAGTCAGGTGACAACCACAGATACGCAGTATTTT. It encodes CAWSQVTTTDTQYF. The V and J genes are TRBV30 and TRBJ2-3; D unclear. Germline V gene data show CDR1 as GTSNPN and CDR2 as SVGIG (reference sequence). The CDR3 consists of 14 residues. The germline V and J ends were trimmed by 2 bases and 2 bases, with 11 bases remaining between them.

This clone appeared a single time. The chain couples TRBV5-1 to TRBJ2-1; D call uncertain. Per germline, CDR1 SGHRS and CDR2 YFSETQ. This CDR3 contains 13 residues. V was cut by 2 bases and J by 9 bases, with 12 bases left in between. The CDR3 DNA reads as TGCGCCAGCAGCTTAAATTTCGGCGGTGAGCAGTTCTTC. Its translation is CASSLNFGGEQFF.

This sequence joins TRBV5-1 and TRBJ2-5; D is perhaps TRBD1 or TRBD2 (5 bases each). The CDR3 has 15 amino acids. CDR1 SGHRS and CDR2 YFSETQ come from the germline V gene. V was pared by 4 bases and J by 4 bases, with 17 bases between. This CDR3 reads CASSTVQAGRETQYF. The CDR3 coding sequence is TGCGCCAGCAGCACCGTACAGGCAGGGAGAGAGACCCAGTACTTC.

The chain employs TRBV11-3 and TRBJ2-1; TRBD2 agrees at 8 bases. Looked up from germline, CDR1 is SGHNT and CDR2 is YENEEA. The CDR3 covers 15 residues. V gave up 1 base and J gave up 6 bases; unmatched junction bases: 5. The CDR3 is CASSLGSGGFNEQFF. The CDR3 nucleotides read TGTGCCAGCAGCTTAGGGTCGGGGGGGTTCAATGAGCAGTTCTTC.